This TCR beta chain was captured in a study of PD-1 blockade in classical Hodgkin lymphoma. The germline gives CDR1 MNHEY, CDR2 SMNVEV (reference sequence). The CDR3 consists of 15 residues. The V end lost 1 base, the J end lost 0 bases, and 6 bases lay between the germline ends. Whole-study results and caveats: Similar baseline diversity was found in complete responders and newly diagnosed patients.

Every one of the patients relapsed after autologous stem cell transplantation (brentuximab vedotin exposure was variable). This table comes from immunoSEQ multiplex PCR, and its TCRdb copy is limited to in-frame clones, with some not included. The repertoire holds more than 10,000 clones, with 80% to 85% as singletons. Notes on this clone: Its target is not known.

Sequencing was performed on peripheral blood mononuclear cells (PBMCs), taken at baseline. The chain is built from TRBV27 and TRBJ2-2; D is possibly TRBD2 (5 bases). The sequence was collected from a human donor with classical Hodgkin lymphoma. The CDR3 DNA follows: TGTGCCAGCAGTTTATACGGGACGAACACCGGGGAGCTGTTTTTT. Translation: CASSLYGTNTGELFF.